In its sample, the clone carrying this T cell receptor (beta chain) was seen a few times. What it recognizes is unknown. The treatment: around 19 received Ad26.COV2.S at low or high dose, single or two shots; several received placebo; per-sample allocation not given. Vaccine and placebo recipients were sampled on day 63 after the first injection. A Boston adult aged 18-55 years was the donor. The sample is drawn from a study of Ad26.COV2.S vaccination and SARS-CoV-2 variants. General study points: Total T cell responses were possibly underestimated by TCR breadth and depth analyses. Vaccinees showed greater spike-specific TCR breadth than placebo recipients.

Repertoires were generated with immunoSEQ multiplex PCR, while TCRdb's copy carries only in-frame clones and drops some. The sample lists 450,000 to 550,000 clones, 80% to 90% occurring once. The V end was cut by 6 bases, the J end by 5 bases, with 13 bases between. CDR1 is MNHEY, CDR2 SVGAGI, per germline. CDR3 length equals 13 residues. This TCR was recovered from a person between 18 and 65 years old who received the Ad26.COV2.S COVID-19 vaccine or a placebo. The V gene is TRBV6-5, the J gene TRBJ1-2, with D tentatively TRBD1 (5 bases). Sequences were derived from peripheral blood, sampled in a trial of Ad26.COV2.S vaccine versus placebo. The CDR3 reads CASRPGRRYGYTF. Here the CDR3 DNA reads TGTGCCAGCAGACCGGGACGGAGATATGGCTACACCTTC.